The clone carrying this TCR beta chain has only a few counts. The antigen is unknown. These data are taken from a study of human T cells and chemical hapten exposure. Overall study context: There were per-sample TCR yield variations, arising mainly from small pooled library volume differences.

Time point in this sample: healthy volunteer bleed at 2 weeks. The study extracted total RNA from unfractionated whole blood. TCRdb reprocessed the RACE reads via MiXCR and lists one record per CDR3 protein. This sample has some 120,000 distinct CDR3 sequences, with more than 7.5% found just once. Study-level points and caveats: With regard to DPC sensitization, TCRs above 1 in 1000 frequency did not change.

This CDR3 spans 16 amino acids. The J segment lost 9 bases and the V segment lost 2 bases, leaving 12 bases of the junction unmatched. The germline CDR1 and CDR2 sequences are SGHDN and FVKESK. The sequence derives from a male donor in good health. Some clones in this sample may be carry-over from other donors' samples. Sequenced input: whole blood. The chain couples TRBV14 to TRBJ2-1; 8 bases are a match to TRBD1. The CDR3 nucleotides are TGTGCCAGCAGCCAATTTCTGAGGACAGGGTACGGTGAGCAGTTCTTC. Translation gives CASSQFLRTGYGEQFF.